A single sample gave rise to the 18 T cell receptor beta chains below, sequenced in a study of blood T cell repertoires in COVID-19 (dated by TCRdb to the early 2020s). Library prep was done by the immunoSEQ multiplex PCR assay. The clones in this table, taken by TCRdb from immuneACCESS, are in-frame only. Not every clone is retained; where verified, under half of the shortfall comes from an unresolved V gene, and the cause of the rest is unknown. For this sample the table gives around 300,000 clones, of which about 89% were detected only once. The ten largest clonotypes hold 2% to 2.5% of the sample. Sequencing used peripheral blood. These receptors came from a man in his fifties with acute or convalescent COVID-19.

The V and J genes are TRBV11-2 and TRBJ1-2; TRBD1 matches at 7 bases. In germline, CDR1 is SGHAT, CDR2 FQNNGV. CDR3 length: 15 amino acids. The V and J ends lost 3 bases and 0 bases, in that order; junction bases with no gene match: 4. The CDR3: CASSLQGVANYGYTF. Here the CDR3 DNA reads TGTGCCAGCAGCTTGCAGGGGGTCGCTAACTATGGCTACACCTTC.

The V call is TRBV30, the J call TRBJ2-5, with unresolved D. V was cut by 2 bases and J by 5 bases, with 6 bases left in between. This CDR3 has 11 residues. Per the germline V gene, CDR1 is GTSNPN and CDR2 is SVGIG (reference sequence). Here the CDR3 reads CAWSMQETQYF. The CDR3 region has the DNA TGTGCCTGGAGTATGCAGGAGACCCAGTACTTC.

The chain employs TRBV10-3 and TRBJ1-3; possible D gene TRBD1, 6 bases. From germline, CDR1 is ENHRY and CDR2 SYGVKD. There are 14 residues in the CDR3. The V gene lost 6 bases and the J gene lost 4 bases, with 13 bases spanning the gap. The CDR3, as DNA: TGTGCCATCAGGTCAGGGGTTGACGGAAACACCATATATTTT. This gives the protein CAIRSGVDGNTIYF.

The chain recombines TRBV27 with TRBJ1-3, with a possible D match to TRBD1 (6 bases). Between the trimmed V and J ends, which lost 6 bases and 0 bases, there was a span of 9 bases. This CDR3 is 14 amino acids long. Germline V CDR1 and CDR2: MNHEY, SMNVEV (reference sequence). For the CDR3, the DNA is TGTGCCAGCAGAGGACAGAGCTCTGGAAACACCATATATTTT. This encodes CASRGQSSGNTIYF.

The V and J genes are TRBV5-6 and TRBJ1-2; a weak D match, TRBD1 (6 bases). The V end lost 5 bases, the J end lost 7 bases, and 15 bases lay between the germline ends. The CDR3 totals 13 residues. CDR1 and CDR2 from the germline V gene are SGHDT and YYEEEE. The CDR3 DNA reads as TGTGCCAGCAGATGGGGGCCGACGGCTGGCTACACCTTC. Amino acids: CASRWGPTAGYTF.

The J gene is TRBJ2-3, the V gene TRBV4-1; 10 nucleotides agree with TRBD2. J gave up 6 bases and V 4 bases, and 4 bases lay outside the gene matches. The length of the CDR3 is 14 residues. Germline CDR1 reads MGHRA; CDR2 reads YSYEKL. Here the CDR3 DNA reads TGCGCCAGCAGCCTCACTAGCGGGGAGGATACGCAGTATTTT. Encoded protein: CASSLTSGEDTQYF.

The genes are TRBV3-1 (or the pseudogene TRBV3-2) and TRBJ2-7; TRBD2 matches 7 bases. The CDR3 is 14 amino acids. Germline V gene sequence: CDR1 LGHDT, CDR2 YNNKEL (reference sequence). The V segment lost 4 bases and the J segment 4 bases; nucleotides outside the gene matches: 7. The CDR3 DNA reads as TGTGCCAGCAGCCTTGGGGGGGTTAAATACGAGCAGTACTTC. Translation gives CASSLGGVKYEQYF.

This clone was detected only a few times. The chain uses TRBV2 and TRBJ1-1; 10 bases fit TRBD1. In germline, CDR1 is SNHLY, CDR2 FYNNEI. The J segment lost 3 bases and the V segment lost 8 bases, leaving 6 bases of the junction unmatched. The length of the CDR3 is 14 residues. The CDR3 is CASRRQGADTEAFF. The CDR3 DNA reads as TGTGCCAGCCGACGACAGGGGGCAGACACTGAAGCTTTCTTT.

The CDR3 reads CATLREDTYEQYF. In nucleotides, the CDR3 is TGTGCCACCCTACGGGAGGATACCTACGAGCAGTACTTC. The chain joins TRBV19 to TRBJ2-7; TRBD2 matches at 7 bases. Trimming at V came to 10 bases and at J to 2 bases, leaving 8 bases not matched to a gene. Germline CDR1 LNHDA, CDR2 SQIVND (reference sequence). This CDR3 spans 13 amino acids.

This clone was seen a few times. V is TRBV30 and J is TRBJ2-1; 10 bases map to TRBD2. The length of the CDR3 is 12 residues. CDR1 and CDR2 from the germline V gene are GTSNPN and SVGIG (reference sequence). The CDR3 sequence is CALAGGVGEQFF. CDR3 bases: TGTGCTTTAGCGGGGGGTGTGGGTGAGCAGTTCTTC.

This rearrangement joins TRBV18 to TRBJ2-7; perhaps TRBD1 as D (6 bases). V was shortened by 3 bases and J by 6 bases, with 12 bases between the two germline ends. This CDR3 contains 13 residues. The germline gives CDR1 KGHSH, CDR2 LQKENI. This CDR3 is CASSPGTSFEQYF. CDR3 in DNA: TGTGCCAGCTCACCCGGGACATCGTTCGAGCAGTACTTC.

The chain links TRBV6-5 to TRBJ2-2; no reliable D call. This CDR3 spans 11 amino acids. Germline lookup yields CDR1 MNHEY and CDR2 SVGAGI. The V end lost 8 bases, the J end lost 7 bases, and 8 bases lay between the germline ends. This CDR3 is CASRSVGELFF. The CDR3 DNA reads TGTGCCAGCCGGAGTGTCGGGGAGCTGTTTTTT.

The chain has TRBV19 and TRBJ1-1; possibly TRBD1 for D (5 bases). The germline gives CDR1 LNHDA, CDR2 SQIVND (reference sequence). V was pared by 6 bases and J by 0 bases, with 11 bases between. The CDR3 loop spans 14 amino acids. In DNA, the CDR3 is TGTGCCAGTAGCCTCTGGGGCCTGAACACTGAAGCTTTCTTT. It encodes CASSLWGLNTEAFF.

The gene calls are TRBV5-4 and TRBJ2-3; 10 nucleotides align to TRBD2. CDR3 length equals 15 residues. The trim removed 4 bases at V and 5 bases at J, leaving 7 bases unmatched. Germline V gives CDR1 SGHNT, CDR2 YYREEE (reference sequence). The CDR3 reads CASSPGPSGGDTQYF. CDR3 in DNA: TGTGCCAGCAGCCCGGGGCCTAGCGGGGGAGATACGCAGTATTTT.

This chain joins TRBV9 and TRBJ1-1; 10 nucleotides align to TRBD1. Germline trimming cut 3 bases from V and 1 base from J; bases unmatched to any gene: 0. The CDR3 is 14 amino acids. CDR1 is SGDLS, CDR2 YYNGEE, per germline. CDR3: CASSGDRGNTEAFF. The CDR3 nucleotides are TGTGCCAGCAGCGGGGACAGGGGGAACACTGAAGCTTTCTTT. Combining the CDR3 with reference TRBV9 and TRBJ1-1 gives the whole variable domain DSGVTQTPKHLITATGQRVTLRCSPRSGDLSVYWYQQSLDQGLQFLIQYYNGEERAKGNILERFSAQQFPDLHSELNLSSLELGDSALYFCASSGDRGNTEAFFGQGTRLTVV.

This chain uses TRBV7-3 with TRBJ2-7, with 10 bases fitting TRBD1. V gave up 3 bases and J gave up 4 bases; unmatched junction bases: 3. The CDR3 is 14 residues long. CDR1 is SGHTA and CDR2 is FQGTGA in the germline V gene. CDR3 region: CASSLGTGEYEQYF. The CDR3 DNA reads TGTGCCAGCAGCTTGGGGACAGGGGAATACGAGCAGTACTTC.

DNA of the CDR3: TGTGCCAGTAGTGGGACTGCTCAAGAGACCCAGTACTTC. Residues: CASSGTAQETQYF. The chain couples TRBV19 to TRBJ2-5, with D perhaps matching TRBD2 (6 bases). The germline gives CDR1 LNHDA, CDR2 SQIVND (reference sequence). V shed 5 bases and J shed 2 bases, with 9 bases lying between them. The CDR3 runs 13 residues.

V gene TRBV5-1 combines with J gene TRBJ1-3, with D perhaps TRBD1 (6 bases). The germline V gene encodes CDR1 SGHRS and CDR2 YFSETQ. This CDR3 has 15 residues. Trimming pared 4 bases from V and 4 bases from J, leaving 15 bases between. Here the CDR3 reads CASSHVGGRGNTIYF. DNA of the CDR3: TGCGCCAGCAGCCATGTAGGGGGAAGGGGAAACACCATATATTTT. The whole variable domain, filled in from reference TRBV5-1 and TRBJ1-3, reads KAGVTQTPRYLIKTRGQQVTLSCSPISGHRSVSWYQQTPGQGLQFLFEYFSETQRNKGNFPGRFSGRQFSNSRSEMNVSTLELGDSALYLCASSHVGGRGNTIYFGEGSWLTVV.